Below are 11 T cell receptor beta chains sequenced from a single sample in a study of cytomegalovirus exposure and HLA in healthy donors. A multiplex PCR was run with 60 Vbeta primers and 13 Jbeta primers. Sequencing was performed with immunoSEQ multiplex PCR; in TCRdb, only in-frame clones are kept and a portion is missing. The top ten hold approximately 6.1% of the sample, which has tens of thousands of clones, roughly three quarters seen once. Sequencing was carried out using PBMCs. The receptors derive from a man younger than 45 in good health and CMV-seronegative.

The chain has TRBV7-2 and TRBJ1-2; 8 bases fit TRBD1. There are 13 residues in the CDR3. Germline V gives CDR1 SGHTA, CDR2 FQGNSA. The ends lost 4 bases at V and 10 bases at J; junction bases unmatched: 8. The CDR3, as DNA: TGTGCCAGCAGCTCGGACAGGGCCCGCCTCTACACCTTC. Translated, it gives CASSSDRARLYTF.

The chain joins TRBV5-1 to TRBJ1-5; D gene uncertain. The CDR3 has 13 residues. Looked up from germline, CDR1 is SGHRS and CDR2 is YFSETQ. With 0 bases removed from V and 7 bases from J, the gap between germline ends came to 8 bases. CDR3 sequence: CASSLDIGQPQHF. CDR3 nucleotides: TGCGCCAGCAGCTTGGATATCGGGCAGCCCCAGCATTTT.

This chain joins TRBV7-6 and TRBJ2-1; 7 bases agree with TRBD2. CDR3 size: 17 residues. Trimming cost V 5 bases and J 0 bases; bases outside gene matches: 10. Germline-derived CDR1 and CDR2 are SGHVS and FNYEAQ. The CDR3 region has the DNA TGTGCCAGCAGCCGGGACTACTCCACTAGCTCCTACAATGAGCAGTTCTTC. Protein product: CASSRDYSTSSYNEQFF.

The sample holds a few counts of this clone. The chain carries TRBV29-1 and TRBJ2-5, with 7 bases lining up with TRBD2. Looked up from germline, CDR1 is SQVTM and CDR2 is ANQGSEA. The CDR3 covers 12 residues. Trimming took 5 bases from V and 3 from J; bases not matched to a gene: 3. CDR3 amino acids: CSVRGREETQYF. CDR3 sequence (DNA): TGCAGCGTTCGCGGGAGAGAAGAGACCCAGTACTTC. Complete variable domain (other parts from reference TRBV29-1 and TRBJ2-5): SAVISQKPSRDICQRGTSLTIQCQVDSQVTMMFWYRQQPGQSLTLIATANQGSEATYESGFVIDKFPISRPNLTFSTLTVSNMSPEDSSIYLCSVRGREETQYFGPGTRLLVL.

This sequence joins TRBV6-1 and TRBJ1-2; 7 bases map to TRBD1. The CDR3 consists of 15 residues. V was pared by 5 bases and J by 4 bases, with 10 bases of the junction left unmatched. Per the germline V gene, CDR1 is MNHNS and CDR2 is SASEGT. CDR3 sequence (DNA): TGTGCCAGCAGTCTAGAGGAGGGGGCTGGCTATGGCTACACCTTC. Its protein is CASSLEEGAGYGYTF.

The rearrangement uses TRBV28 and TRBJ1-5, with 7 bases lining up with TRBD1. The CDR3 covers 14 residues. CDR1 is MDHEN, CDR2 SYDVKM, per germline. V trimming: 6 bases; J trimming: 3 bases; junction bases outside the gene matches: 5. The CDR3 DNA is TGTGCCAGCAGACCAGGGGGTACCAATCAGCCCCAGCATTTT. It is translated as CASRPGGTNQPQHF.

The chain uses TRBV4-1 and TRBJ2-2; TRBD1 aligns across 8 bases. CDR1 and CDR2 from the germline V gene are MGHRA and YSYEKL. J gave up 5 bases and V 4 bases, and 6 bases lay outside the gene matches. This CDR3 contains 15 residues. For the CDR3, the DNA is TGCGCCAGCAGCCTGGCAGGGGGCGGAACCGGGGAGCTGTTTTTT. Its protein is CASSLAGGGTGELFF.

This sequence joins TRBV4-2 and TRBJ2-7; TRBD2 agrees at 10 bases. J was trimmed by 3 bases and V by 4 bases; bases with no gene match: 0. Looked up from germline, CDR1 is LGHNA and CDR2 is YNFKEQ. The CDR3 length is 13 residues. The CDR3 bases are TGTGCCAGCAGCCGGACTAGCGGCTACGAGCAGTACTTC. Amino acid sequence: CASSRTSGYEQYF.

The CDR3 region has the DNA TGCAGCGTTGGACAGACTAGCTCTGGGGCCAACGTCCTGACTTTC. Translating gives CSVGQTSSGANVLTF. The rearrangement uses TRBV29-1 and TRBJ2-6; a weak D match, TRBD2 (6 bases). The V gene's germline CDR1 is SQVTM and CDR2 ANQGSEA. V lost 4 bases and J 0 bases, leaving 10 bases between the germline ends. This CDR3 spans 15 amino acids.

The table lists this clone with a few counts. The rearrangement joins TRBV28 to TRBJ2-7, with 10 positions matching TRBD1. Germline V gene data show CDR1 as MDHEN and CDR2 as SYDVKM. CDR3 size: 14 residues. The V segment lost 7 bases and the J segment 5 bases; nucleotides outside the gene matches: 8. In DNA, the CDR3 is TGTGCCAGCATTAGGACAGGGGGTCTTGACGAGCAGTACTTC. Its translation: CASIRTGGLDEQYF.

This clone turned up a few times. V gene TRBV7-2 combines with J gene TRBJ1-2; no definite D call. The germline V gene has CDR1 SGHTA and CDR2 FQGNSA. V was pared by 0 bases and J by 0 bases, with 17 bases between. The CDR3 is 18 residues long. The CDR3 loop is CASSLALTGILANYGYTF. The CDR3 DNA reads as TGTGCCAGCAGCTTAGCCCTTACGGGGATCCTAGCTAACTATGGCTACACCTTC.